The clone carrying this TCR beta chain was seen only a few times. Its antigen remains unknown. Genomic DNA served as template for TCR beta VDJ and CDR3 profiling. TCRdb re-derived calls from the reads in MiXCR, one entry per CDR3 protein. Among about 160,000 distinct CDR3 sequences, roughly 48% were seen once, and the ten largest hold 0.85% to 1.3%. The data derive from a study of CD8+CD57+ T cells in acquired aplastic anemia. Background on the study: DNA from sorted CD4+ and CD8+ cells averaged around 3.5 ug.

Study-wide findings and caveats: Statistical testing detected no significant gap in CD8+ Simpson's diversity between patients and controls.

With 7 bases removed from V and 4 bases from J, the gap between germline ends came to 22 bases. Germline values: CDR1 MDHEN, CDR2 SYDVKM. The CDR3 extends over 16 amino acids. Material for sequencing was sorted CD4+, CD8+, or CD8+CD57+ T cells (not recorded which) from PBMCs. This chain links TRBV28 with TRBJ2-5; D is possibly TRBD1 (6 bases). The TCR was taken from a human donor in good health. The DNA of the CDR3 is TGTGCCAGCATTCATCAGACAGGAGGACGGGGAGAGACCCAGTACTTC. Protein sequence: CASIHQTGGRGETQYF.